The 2 T cell receptor beta chains listed next were all sequenced from one sample in a study of blood T cell repertoires in COVID-19. Clones were read by immunoSEQ multiplex PCR, and TCRdb kept only the in-frame ones, dropping some. Of about 120,000 clones listed, 65% to 85% are singletons. The sample consisted of peripheral blood. These receptors were taken from a man under 40 with COVID-19, enrolled during active disease.

The V gene is TRBV19, the J gene TRBJ2-1; TRBD2 matches at 7 bases. Germline V gene data show CDR1 as LNHDA and CDR2 as SQIVND (reference sequence). V shed 10 bases and J 6 bases; nucleotides not matched to a gene: 15. There are 15 residues in the CDR3. This CDR3 reads CATAPFFTGGNEQFF. CDR3 coding DNA: TGTGCCACCGCACCGTTTTTCACGGGGGGCAATGAGCAGTTCTTC.

This chain links TRBV4-1 with TRBJ2-3, with TRBD2 matching over 8 bases. V lost 3 bases, J lost 4 bases, and 18 bases stayed unmatched. Germline CDR1 MGHRA, CDR2 YSYEKL. The CDR3 has 19 residues. CDR3 region: CASSHPGPSGSGRADTQYF. The CDR3 DNA reads as TGCGCCAGCAGCCATCCAGGGCCGAGCGGGAGCGGCAGGGCAGATACGCAGTATTTT.